The rows below give T cell receptor beta chains drawn from one sample of a study of shared clonotypes between healthy human individuals. Sequencing used immunoSEQ multiplex PCR; TCRdb keeps in-frame clones, though not all of them. The top ten hold about 0.25% of the sample, which has roughly 770,000 clones, just over 95% seen once. The sample consisted of naive CD8+ T cells sorted from blood. The receptors derive from a young man in good health. CDR3s include the opening cysteine and the closing phenylalanine or tryptophan. Each record gives: clone size, J gene, V gene, D gene, CDR3 DNA, CDR3 protein. A D gene is named only where the DNA matches it firmly. Some rows have no size entry. The others give once, few or many, or a class for an expanded clone.

abundance: once; j_gene: TRBJ1-1; v_gene: TRBV7-9; d_gene: .; CDR3nt: TGTGCCAGCAGCTTAGGACAGGAAGGTCAAGCTTTCTTT; CDR3aa: CASSLGQEGQAFF
abundance: .; j_gene: TRBJ2-7; v_gene: TRBV19; d_gene: .; CDR3nt: TGTGCCAGTAGTAAGGGGTTTGGATACGAGCAGTACTTC; CDR3aa: CASSKGFGYEQYF
abundance: .; j_gene: TRBJ2-7; v_gene: TRBV7-8; d_gene: TRBD1; CDR3nt: TGTGCCAGCAGCCCGGAGACAGGGGCTACCTACGAGCAGTACTTC; CDR3aa: CASSPETGATYEQYF
abundance: .; j_gene: TRBJ1-1; v_gene: TRBV5-1; d_gene: TRBD1; CDR3nt: TGCGCCAGCAGCTTAGGGACAGCTATGAACACTGAAGCTTTCTTT; CDR3aa: CASSLGTAMNTEAFF
abundance: .; j_gene: TRBJ2-5; v_gene: TRBV7-8; d_gene: TRBD2; CDR3nt: TGTGCCAGCAGCTCCCCCGGGAGGGCCAACCAAGAGACCCAGTACTTC; CDR3aa: CASSSPGRANQETQYF
abundance: .; j_gene: TRBJ2-7; v_gene: TRBV20-1; d_gene: .; CDR3nt: TGCAGTGCCCGAACTTCGTACGAGCAGTACTTC; CDR3aa: CSARTSYEQYF
abundance: .; j_gene: TRBJ2-1; v_gene: TRBV6-1; d_gene: TRBD2; CDR3nt: TGTGCCAGCAGTAAAGGAATGGGACTAGGACAAACGGGGGAGCAGTTCTTC; CDR3aa: CASSKGMGLGQTGEQFF
abundance: .; j_gene: TRBJ1-2; v_gene: TRBV4-3; d_gene: .; CDR3nt: TGCGCCAGCAGCCAAGATCTACAGGGCGATTCATATGGCTACACCTTC; CDR3aa: CASSQDLQGDSYGYTF
abundance: .; j_gene: TRBJ2-1; v_gene: TRBV7-9; d_gene: .; CDR3nt: TGTGCCAGCAGCCCTCCTGCGCTAGCCTCCTACAATGAGCAGTTCTTC; CDR3aa: CASSPPALASYNEQFF
abundance: .; j_gene: TRBJ2-7; v_gene: TRBV27; d_gene: .; CDR3nt: TGTGCCAGCAGTTCCCACAACCTCCAGGACGAGCAGTACTTC; CDR3aa: CASSSHNLQDEQYF
abundance: .; j_gene: TRBJ1-1; v_gene: TRBV7-9; d_gene: .; CDR3nt: TGTGCCAGTGAAGACGGCGCCACTGAAGCTTTCTTT; CDR3aa: CASEDGATEAFF
abundance: .; j_gene: TRBJ2-3; v_gene: TRBV4-3; d_gene: TRBD1; CDR3nt: TGCGCCAGCAGCCACCTGGACAGGGTGGATTCAGATACGCAGTATTTT; CDR3aa: CASSHLDRVDSDTQYF
abundance: .; j_gene: TRBJ2-7; v_gene: TRBV7-6; d_gene: .; CDR3nt: TGTGCCAGCAGCCCAGGGACAACTTTTTACGAGCAGTACTTC; CDR3aa: CASSPGTTFYEQYF
abundance: once; j_gene: TRBJ1-4; v_gene: TRBV2; d_gene: .; CDR3nt: TGTGTCCAAGGGAGGGGAAAACTGTTTTTT; CDR3aa: CVQGRGKLFF
abundance: .; j_gene: TRBJ2-5; v_gene: TRBV9; d_gene: .; CDR3nt: TGTGCCAGCAGCGTCGGAGAAGAGACCCAGTACTTC; CDR3aa: CASSVGEETQYF
abundance: .; j_gene: TRBJ1-1; v_gene: TRBV7-9; d_gene: .; CDR3nt: TGTGCCAGCAGCTTGTTTGGGGATAGGGCTTTCTTT; CDR3aa: CASSLFGDRAFF
abundance: .; j_gene: TRBJ2-1; v_gene: TRBV6-1; d_gene: .; CDR3nt: TGTGCCAGCAGTGGTGGCCTTAGCCTCTCCTACAATGAGCAGTTCTTC; CDR3aa: CASSGGLSLSYNEQFF
abundance: .; j_gene: TRBJ1-6; v_gene: TRBV7-6; d_gene: TRBD1; CDR3nt: TGTGCCAGCAGCTTAGAAGGGACAGGCGAGAATTCACCCCTCCACTTT; CDR3aa: CASSLEGTGENSPLHF
abundance: .; j_gene: TRBJ2-7; v_gene: TRBV4-2; d_gene: TRBD1; CDR3nt: TGTGCCAGCAGCCAAGATGGGACAGGGGCTCGCGAGCAGTACTTC; CDR3aa: CASSQDGTGAREQYF
abundance: .; j_gene: TRBJ1-1; v_gene: TRBV7-6; d_gene: .; CDR3nt: TGTGCCAGCAGCTTAGGAGGGGGACGCGACCTGGGAGAAACTGAAGCTTTCTTT; CDR3aa: CASSLGGGRDLGETEAFF
abundance: .; j_gene: TRBJ2-7; v_gene: TRBV19; d_gene: TRBD1; CDR3nt: TGTGCCAGTAGTGGCGGGACAGGGCCCTTCTCCTACGAGCAGTACTTC; CDR3aa: CASSGGTGPFSYEQYF
abundance: .; j_gene: TRBJ1-2; v_gene: TRBV29-1; d_gene: .; CDR3nt: TGCAGCGCCGGCCGGGATCCGATCTATGGCTACACCTTC; CDR3aa: CSAGRDPIYGYTF
abundance: .; j_gene: TRBJ1-1; v_gene: TRBV29-1; d_gene: TRBD1; CDR3nt: TGCAGCGTTCACCCAGGGGGCCTGAACACTGAAGCTTTCTTT; CDR3aa: CSVHPGGLNTEAFF
abundance: .; j_gene: TRBJ2-7; v_gene: TRBV19; d_gene: TRBD2; CDR3nt: TGTGCCAGTAGTATCCTACCACCGACTAGCGGAACCTACGAGCAGTACTTC; CDR3aa: CASSILPPTSGTYEQYF
abundance: .; j_gene: TRBJ2-7; v_gene: TRBV5-1; d_gene: TRBD1; CDR3nt: TGCGCCAGCAGCATCCGACAGGGTTGGGACGAGCAGTACTTC; CDR3aa: CASSIRQGWDEQYF
abundance: .; j_gene: TRBJ2-7; v_gene: TRBV5-1; d_gene: TRBD1; CDR3nt: TGCGCCAGCAGCTTGGCAGGTGACAGGGAATCCTACGAGCAGTACTTC; CDR3aa: CASSLAGDRESYEQYF
abundance: .; j_gene: TRBJ1-1; v_gene: TRBV5-6; d_gene: .; CDR3nt: TGTGCCAGCAGCCCAGGTAGGACTGAAGCTTTCTTT; CDR3aa: CASSPGRTEAFF
abundance: once; j_gene: TRBJ2-3; v_gene: TRBV7-3; d_gene: .; CDR3nt: TGTGCCAGCAGCTTACTAGGAAGCACAGATACGCAGTATTTT; CDR3aa: CASSLLGSTDTQYF
abundance: .; j_gene: TRBJ1-1; v_gene: TRBV10-3; d_gene: .; CDR3nt: TGTGCCATCAGGTACGATGAGGCTGAAGCTTTCTTT; CDR3aa: CAIRYDEAEAFF
abundance: once; j_gene: TRBJ2-1; v_gene: TRBV9; d_gene: .; CDR3nt: TGTGCCAGCAGCGTAGGGTTTGGACCGTTGAATGAGCAGTTCTTC; CDR3aa: CASSVGFGPLNEQFF
abundance: .; j_gene: TRBJ2-6; v_gene: TRBV28; d_gene: TRBD1; CDR3nt: TGTGCCAGCAGTCCCTACAGGGGATCGAGCTCTGGGGCCAACGTCCTGACTTTC; CDR3aa: CASSPYRGSSSGANVLTF
abundance: .; j_gene: TRBJ1-2; v_gene: TRBV27; d_gene: .; CDR3nt: TGTGCCAGCAGTCTCACCCAAGACAGCTATTATGGCTACACCTTC; CDR3aa: CASSLTQDSYYGYTF
abundance: .; j_gene: TRBJ2-1; v_gene: TRBV7-6; d_gene: TRBD2; CDR3nt: TGTGCCAGCAGCTTTGGGTCTAGCGGGACCTACAATGAGCAGTTCTTC; CDR3aa: CASSFGSSGTYNEQFF
abundance: .; j_gene: TRBJ2-3; v_gene: TRBV27; d_gene: TRBD2; CDR3nt: TGTGCCAGCAGTTTGGGCGGGAGACCAGATACGCAGTATTTT; CDR3aa: CASSLGGRPDTQYF
abundance: .; j_gene: TRBJ2-7; v_gene: TRBV7-8; d_gene: .; CDR3nt: TGTGCCAGCAGCTTATTCCGTAGCTCGGGGGCGTACGAGCAGTACTTC; CDR3aa: CASSLFRSSGAYEQYF
abundance: .; j_gene: TRBJ2-5; v_gene: TRBV14; d_gene: .; CDR3nt: TGTGCCAGCAGCCAAGATCTGAGGCTAGGGTGGGAGACCCAGTACTTC; CDR3aa: CASSQDLRLGWETQYF
abundance: .; j_gene: TRBJ2-1; v_gene: TRBV25-1; d_gene: TRBD1; CDR3nt: TGTGCCAGCAGTGAATATGGGACAGGGAATGAGCAGTTCTTC; CDR3aa: CASSEYGTGNEQFF
abundance: once; j_gene: TRBJ2-1; v_gene: TRBV19; d_gene: TRBD2; CDR3nt: TGTGCCAGTAGTATTTTTCCTAGCGGAGGGAGCTCCTACAATGAGCAGTTCTTC; CDR3aa: CASSIFPSGGSSYNEQFF
abundance: once; j_gene: TRBJ2-1; v_gene: TRBV11-3; d_gene: .; CDR3nt: TGTGCCAGCAGCTTAGACGCCTACAATGAGCAGTTCTTC; CDR3aa: CASSLDAYNEQFF
abundance: .; j_gene: TRBJ2-5; v_gene: TRBV7-2; d_gene: .; CDR3nt: TGTGCCAGCAGCCTGTTGGGTGGGGTCTTTGAGACCCAGTACTTC; CDR3aa: CASSLLGGVFETQYF
abundance: once; j_gene: TRBJ2-7; v_gene: TRBV28; d_gene: .; CDR3nt: TGTGCCAGCAGTTTACGGGGAGGATACGAGCAGTACTTC; CDR3aa: CASSLRGGYEQYF
abundance: .; j_gene: TRBJ1-5; v_gene: TRBV2; d_gene: .; CDR3nt: TGTGCCAGCAGTGACCCCGATTTTAGTAGCAATCAGCCCCAGCATTTT; CDR3aa: CASSDPDFSSNQPQHF
abundance: .; j_gene: TRBJ2-7; v_gene: TRBV11-2; d_gene: .; CDR3nt: TGTGCCAGCAGCTTAGATCAAGGCAACTACGAGCAGTACTTC; CDR3aa: CASSLDQGNYEQYF
abundance: .; j_gene: TRBJ2-7; v_gene: TRBV28; d_gene: TRBD2; CDR3nt: TGTGCCAGCAGTTCGCCGACTAGCGGGAGTGGGTATTCGTCCTACGAGCAGTACTTC; CDR3aa: CASSSPTSGSGYSSYEQYF
abundance: .; j_gene: TRBJ2-1; v_gene: TRBV6-5; d_gene: .; CDR3nt: TGTGCCAGCAGCTCGGACGCCAATGAGCAGTTCTTC; CDR3aa: CASSSDANEQFF
abundance: .; j_gene: TRBJ2-7; v_gene: TRBV7-8; d_gene: .; CDR3nt: TGTGCCAGCAGCTTAGCAGGGGCGAATGGCGAGCAGTACTTC; CDR3aa: CASSLAGANGEQYF
abundance: .; j_gene: TRBJ2-2; v_gene: TRBV7-6; d_gene: .; CDR3nt: TGTGCCAGCAGCTTAGAACACCCCGGGGAGCTGTTTTTT; CDR3aa: CASSLEHPGELFF
abundance: .; j_gene: TRBJ1-1; v_gene: TRBV5-4; d_gene: .; CDR3nt: TGTGCCAGCAGCCCAGAGGGGCCGGGGTTGATGATGAACACTGAAGCTTTCTTT; CDR3aa: CASSPEGPGLMMNTEAFF
abundance: .; j_gene: TRBJ2-2; v_gene: TRBV9; d_gene: .; CDR3nt: TGTGCCAGCAGCGGGGGAGAGCTGTTTTTT; CDR3aa: CASSGGELFF
abundance: .; j_gene: TRBJ2-1; v_gene: TRBV25-1; d_gene: TRBD2; CDR3nt: TGTGCCACAAAGATAGCGGGAGATATCATGGGGCAGTTCTTC; CDR3aa: CATKIAGDIMGQFF
abundance: once; j_gene: TRBJ2-5; v_gene: TRBV9; d_gene: TRBD2; CDR3nt: TGTGCCAGCAGCTCCTCGGGACTAGCAGTGGAGACCCAGTACTTC; CDR3aa: CASSSSGLAVETQYF
abundance: .; j_gene: TRBJ2-7; v_gene: TRBV7-9; d_gene: TRBD1; CDR3nt: TGTGCCAGCAGCTCGACTGACAGGGGGGACTACGAGCAGTACTTC; CDR3aa: CASSSTDRGDYEQYF
abundance: few; j_gene: TRBJ2-7; v_gene: TRBV4-1; d_gene: .; CDR3nt: TGCGCCAGCAGCCAAAGCTACGAGCAGTACTTC; CDR3aa: CASSQSYEQYF
abundance: .; j_gene: TRBJ1-2; v_gene: TRBV9; d_gene: .; CDR3nt: TGTGCCAGCAGTGCTTTCGACGGAGACTATGGCTACACCTTC; CDR3aa: CASSAFDGDYGYTF
abundance: .; j_gene: TRBJ1-4; v_gene: TRBV21-1; d_gene: .; CDR3nt: TGTGCCAGCAGCAAAGAAAAAAACGGACAGCGTCGAAGAGAAAAACTGTTTTTT; CDR3aa: CASSKEKNGQRRREKLFF